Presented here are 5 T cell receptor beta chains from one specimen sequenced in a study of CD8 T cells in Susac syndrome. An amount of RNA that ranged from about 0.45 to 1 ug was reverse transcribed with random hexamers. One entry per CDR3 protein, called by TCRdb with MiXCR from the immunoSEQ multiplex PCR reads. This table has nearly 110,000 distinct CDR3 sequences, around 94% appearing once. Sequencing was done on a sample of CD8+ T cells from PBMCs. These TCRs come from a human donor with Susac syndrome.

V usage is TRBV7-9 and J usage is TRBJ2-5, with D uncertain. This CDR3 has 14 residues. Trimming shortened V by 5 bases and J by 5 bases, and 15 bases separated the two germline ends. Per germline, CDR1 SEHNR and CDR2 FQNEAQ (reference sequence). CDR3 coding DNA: TGTGCCAGCAGCCACGAATTAGCTGGGGAGACCCAGTACTTC. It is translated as CASSHELAGETQYF.

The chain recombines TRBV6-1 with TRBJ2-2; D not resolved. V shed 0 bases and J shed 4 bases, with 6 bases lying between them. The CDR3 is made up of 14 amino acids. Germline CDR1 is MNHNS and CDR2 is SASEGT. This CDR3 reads CASSEAQSTGELFF. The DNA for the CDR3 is TGTGCCAGCAGTGAAGCGCAGAGCACCGGGGAGCTGTTTTTT.

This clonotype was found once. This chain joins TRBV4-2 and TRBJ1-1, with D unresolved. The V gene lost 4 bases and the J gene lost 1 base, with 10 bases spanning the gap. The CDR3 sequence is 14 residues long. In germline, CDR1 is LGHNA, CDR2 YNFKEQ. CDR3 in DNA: TGTGCCAGCAGCCCCAAGCAAGGGAACACTGAAGCTTTCTTT. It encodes CASSPKQGNTEAFF.

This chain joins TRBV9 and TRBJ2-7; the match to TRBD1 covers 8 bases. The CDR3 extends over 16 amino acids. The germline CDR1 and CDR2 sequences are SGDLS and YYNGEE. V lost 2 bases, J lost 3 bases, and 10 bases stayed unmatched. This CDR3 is CASSVGQAEDFYEQYF. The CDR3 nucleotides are TGTGCCAGCAGCGTGGGACAGGCGGAGGATTTCTACGAGCAGTACTTC. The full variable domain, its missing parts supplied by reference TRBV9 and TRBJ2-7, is DSGVTQTPKHLITATGQRVTLRCSPRSGDLSVYWYQQSLDQGLQFLIQYYNGEERAKGNILERFSAQQFPDLHSELNLSSLELGDSALYFCASSVGQAEDFYEQYFGPGTRLTVT.

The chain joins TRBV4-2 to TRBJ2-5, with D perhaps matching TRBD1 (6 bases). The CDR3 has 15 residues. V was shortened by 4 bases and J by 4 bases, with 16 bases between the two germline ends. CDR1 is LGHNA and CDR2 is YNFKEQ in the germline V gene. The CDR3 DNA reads TGTGCCAGCAGCCCGACTCCTACAGGGCTAGAGACCCAGTACTTC. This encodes CASSPTPTGLETQYF.